The 21 T cell receptor beta chains below come from one sample, sequenced in a study of T-cell reconstitution after alpha-beta-depleted transplantation in children. Preparation of the TCRbeta library used unique molecular identifiers. TCRdb fed the PCR reads into MiXCR, producing one record per CDR3 protein. The table shows hundreds of thousands of distinct CDR3 sequences, with around 13% occurring only once. The sample consisted of PBMCs, taken before TCRalphabeta/CD19-depleted stem cell transplant. These receptors all come from a girl aged 2 to 10 with congenital amegakaryocytic thrombocytopenia, due to receive a stem cell transplant.

The V call is TRBV6-5, the J call TRBJ2-2; D gene unclear. The CDR3 has 14 residues. V was shortened by 2 bases and J by 7 bases, with 11 bases between the two germline ends. Germline V gene data show CDR1 as MNHEY and CDR2 as SVGAGI. The CDR3 region has the DNA TGTGCCAGCAGTTACGTCTCCTTAGGCGGGGAGCTGTTTTTT. Its translation is CASSYVSLGGELFF.

This clonotype was counted many times. The gene calls are TRBV14 and TRBJ1-2; a weak D match, TRBD1 (5 bases). Germline-derived CDR1 and CDR2 are SGHDN and FVKESK. This CDR3 has 16 amino acids. Trimming removed 0 bases at V and 6 bases at J, with 17 bases between. The CDR3 bases are TGTGCCAGCAGCCAAGATTGGGGGAAAACAGAGCATGGCTACACCTTC. It is translated as CASSQDWGKTEHGYTF.

This clonotype was recorded a few times. This rearrangement joins TRBV5-1 to TRBJ2-3; D remains unclear. Trimming pared 0 bases from V and 2 bases from J, leaving 4 bases between. Germline V lookup: CDR1 SGHRS, CDR2 YFSETQ. The CDR3 loop spans 13 amino acids. The DNA of the CDR3 is TGCGCCAGCAGCTTGGACGACACAGATACGCAGTATTTT. The encoded protein is CASSLDDTDTQYF.

This clonotype appeared many times. The V gene is TRBV20-1, the J gene TRBJ2-7, with unresolved D. V was clipped by 4 bases and J by 0 bases, with 16 bases between them. Germline V gene sequence: CDR1 DFQATT, CDR2 SNEGSKA (reference sequence). The CDR3 sequence is 15 residues long. In DNA form, the CDR3 reads TGCAGTGCTATACCGGATTCTAAGGCCTCCTACGAGCAGTACTTC. Amino acids: CSAIPDSKASYEQYF.

This clonotype was seen repeatedly, ten times or more. A read error may account for a junction end that differs from germline. The rearrangement uses TRBV29-1 and TRBJ2-1; 7 nucleotides line up with TRBD1. Germline CDR1 and CDR2: SQVTM and ANQGSEA. This CDR3 is built from 14 residues. CDR3 DNA: TGTGGCCCCCGACAGGGCAAAAATTGGGATGAGCAGTTCTTC. This encodes CGPRQGKNWDEQFF.

This clonotype was seen more than once but under ten times. V gene TRBV27 combines with J gene TRBJ2-7, with 8 bases matching TRBD1. Germline CDR1 is MNHEY and CDR2 is SMNVEV (reference sequence). With 8 bases clipped from V and 2 bases from J, the junction kept 8 bases outside the gene matches. The CDR3 runs 14 residues. The CDR3 sequence: CASGSGTGPYEQYF. The DNA of the CDR3 is TGTGCCAGCGGGTCCGGGACAGGACCCTACGAGCAGTACTTC.

This clonotype occurred a few times. The rearrangement links TRBV29-1 to TRBJ2-5; TRBD1 aligns across 7 bases. Germline values: CDR1 SQVTM, CDR2 ANQGSEA. J was trimmed by 1 base and V by 7 bases; bases with no gene match: 3. CDR3 size: 12 residues. The CDR3: CSADRSQETQYF. The CDR3 bases are TGCAGCGCGGACAGGTCCCAAGAGACCCAGTACTTC.

The CDR3 region is CASQRAGNTGELFF. The CDR3 DNA is TGCGCCAGTCAGAGGGCGGGGAACACCGGGGAGCTGTTTTTT. The chain combines TRBV5-1 with TRBJ2-2; D is perhaps TRBD2 (5 bases). The CDR3 has 14 amino acids. Germline V gene sequence: CDR1 SGHRS, CDR2 YFSETQ. The V end lost 8 bases, the J end lost 1 base, and 12 bases lay between the germline ends. The variable domain in full, completed from reference TRBV5-1 and TRBJ2-2, reads KAGVTQTPRYLIKTRGQQVTLSCSPISGHRSVSWYQQTPGQGLQFLFEYFSETQRNKGNFPGRFSGRQFSNSRSEMNVSTLELGDSALYLCASQRAGNTGELFFGEGSRLTVL.

V gene TRBV6-5 combines with J gene TRBJ1-2; a possible D gene is TRBD1 (5 bases). This CDR3 spans 13 amino acids. Trimming removed 4 bases from V and 5 bases from J, with 11 bases in between. In germline, CDR1 is MNHEY, CDR2 SVGAGI. CDR3 protein: CASSFSGFYGYTF. CDR3 DNA: TGTGCCAGCAGTTTCTCAGGGTTTTATGGCTACACCTTC.

The genes are TRBV5-1 and TRBJ2-1, with D tentatively TRBD1 or TRBD2 (5 bases each). Germline CDR1 and CDR2: SGHRS and YFSETQ. Trimming shortened V by 3 bases and J by 14 bases, and 15 bases separated the two germline ends. This CDR3 has 12 amino acids. The CDR3 spells CASSWGGRGEFF. The CDR3 coding sequence is TGCGCCAGCAGCTGGGGCGGGCGAGGGGAGTTCTTC.

V is TRBV20-1 and J is TRBJ1-2; TRBD1 matches 8 bases. Germline CDR1 DFQATT, CDR2 SNEGSKA (reference sequence). The length of the CDR3 is 14 residues. V dropped 6 bases and J dropped 2; count of bases not matched to a gene: 8. For the CDR3, the DNA is TGCAGTGCGAGCCCAGGACAGGGAAACTATGGCTACACCTTC. It codes for CSASPGQGNYGYTF.

At least ten counts were recorded for this clonotype. The CDR3 protein is CASSFGTGAGYTF. The CDR3 DNA is TGTGCCAGCAGTTTTGGGACAGGGGCTGGCTACACCTTC. V usage is TRBV27 and J usage is TRBJ1-2, with TRBD1 matching over 10 bases. The CDR3 covers 13 residues. V trimming: 3 bases; J trimming: 7 bases; junction bases outside the gene matches: 2. Germline loops: CDR1 MNHEY, CDR2 SMNVEV (reference sequence).

The CDR3 region is CASSSELAGGPHMTDYNEQFF. In DNA, the CDR3 is TGTGCCAGCAGCTCGGAACTAGCGGGAGGGCCCCACATGACGGATTACAATGAGCAGTTCTTC. The rearrangement links TRBV11-3 to TRBJ2-1, with TRBD2 identical over 13 bases. The germline CDR1 and CDR2 sequences are SGHNT and YENEEA. The CDR3 extends over 21 amino acids. J was trimmed by 4 bases and V by 4 bases; bases with no gene match: 19.

CDR3 DNA sequence: TGCAGTGCTACTACCGGCGCCTACGAGCAGTACTTC. Translated, it gives CSATTGAYEQYF. This chain connects TRBV20-1 to TRBJ2-7; D remains ambiguous. CDR3 length equals 12 residues. The V end was cut by 4 bases, the J end by 2 bases, with 9 bases between. CDR1 is DFQATT and CDR2 is SNEGSKA in the germline V gene (reference sequence).

This clonotype was counted only a few times. The rearrangement links TRBV19 to TRBJ2-1; 7 bases fit TRBD1. The CDR3 sequence is 14 residues long. The germline V gene has CDR1 LNHDA and CDR2 SQIVND (reference sequence). After removal of 3 bases from V and 2 bases from J, the junction contained 1 base not matched to a gene. CDR3 loop: CASSMGTAYNEQFF. DNA of the CDR3: TGTGCCAGTAGTATGGGGACAGCCTACAATGAGCAGTTCTTC.

The V and J genes are TRBV20-1 and TRBJ2-7; 10 bases are a match to TRBD1. Germline loops: CDR1 DFQATT, CDR2 SNEGSKA (reference sequence). This CDR3 region has 15 residues. The V and J ends lost 7 bases and 3 bases, in that order; junction bases with no gene match: 12. CDR3 residues: CSGGSGTGAHYEQYF. CDR3 nucleotides: TGCAGTGGAGGGTCCGGGACAGGGGCTCACTACGAGCAGTACTTC.

This clonotype was picked up a small number of times. The chain uses TRBV25-1 and TRBJ1-2, with D possibly TRBD1 on 6 matching bases. Trimming took off 3 bases at V and 4 bases at J, with 9 bases between the two ends. The CDR3 extends over 13 amino acids. Germline V gene lookup returns CDR1 MGHDK and CDR2 SYGVNS. The CDR3 spells CASSEGHSYGYTF. The DNA for the CDR3 is TGTGCCAGCAGTGAGGGACACTCCTATGGCTACACCTTC.

This clonotype was detected ten times or more. The chain links TRBV10-1 to TRBJ2-7; the D gene is possibly TRBD1 (5 bases). Trimming cost V 8 bases and J 0 bases, with 8 bases left between them. The germline CDR1 and CDR2 sequences are WNHNN and SYGVQD (reference sequence). CDR3 size: 12 residues. In DNA, the CDR3 is TGCGCCAGCGGGCAGGGCTCCTACGAGCAGTACTTC. It specifies CASGQGSYEQYF.

Regarding this clonotype: A much larger clone lies one base from this, so it may be a read error. This rearrangement joins TRBV20-1 to TRBJ2-2; the D is unclear. The V end was cut by 7 bases, the J end by 6 bases, with 21 bases between. The V gene's germline CDR1 is DFQATT and CDR2 SNEGSKA (reference sequence). The CDR3 sequence is 15 residues long. The CDR3 nucleotides read TGCAGTGTTCAAAGTTTTCAGACTGGGTCCGGGGAGCTGTTTTTT. Translation: CSVQSFQTGSGELFF.

This clonotype was counted ten times or more. The CDR3 protein is CASSGDSYSNQPQHF. The CDR3 coding sequence is TGTGCCAGCAGCGGAGACAGTTATAGCAATCAGCCCCAGCATTTT. This chain links TRBV7-9 with TRBJ1-5; maybe TRBD1 (5 bases). In germline, CDR1 is SEHNR, CDR2 FQNEAQ (reference sequence). With 5 bases removed from V and 0 bases from J, the gap between germline ends came to 11 bases. The length of the CDR3 is 15 residues. The full variable domain, with the rest looked up from reference TRBV7-9 and TRBJ1-5, is DTGVSQNPRHKITKRGQNVTFRCDPISEHNRLYWYRQTLGQGPEFLTYFQNEAQLEKSRLLSDRFSAERPKGSFSTLEIQRTEQGDSAMYLCASSGDSYSNQPQHFGDGTRLSIL.

This clonotype was recorded at least ten times. The chain employs TRBV6-6 and TRBJ2-1; D might be TRBD1 or TRBD2, each matching 5 bases. Per the germline V gene, CDR1 is MNHNY and CDR2 is SVGAGI (reference sequence). The V end was cut by 2 bases, the J end by 9 bases, with 8 bases between. The CDR3 totals 12 residues. Here the CDR3 DNA reads TGTGCCAGCAGTTACGATGGGGGTGAGCAGTTCTTC. It codes for CASSYDGGEQFF.